This T cell receptor (beta chain) was captured by sequencing in a study of beta chain features in type 1 diabetes. The V and J ends lost 6 bases and 1 base respectively, with 13 bases between them. The germline V gene encodes CDR1 SNHLY and CDR2 FYNNEI. CDR3 length equals 15 residues. Expressed TCRB transcripts got sequenced, as all isolated RNA was reverse transcribed. Sequencing was performed with immunoSEQ multiplex PCR; in TCRdb, only in-frame clones are kept and a portion is missing. Here the sample spans 860,000 or so clones, about a sixth being singletons. J is TRBJ1-5 and V is TRBV2; D is possibly TRBD1 (6 bases). The receptor was isolated from a woman aged 18-29 years in good health. The sample taken for sequencing was naive CD4+ T cells from blood. Here the CDR3 DNA reads TGTGCCAGCAGGGAAACAGGGAACAGCAATCAGCCCCAGCATTTT. This codes for CASRETGNSNQPQHF.